The rows below give T cell receptor beta chains drawn from one sample of a study of blood T cell repertoires in COVID-19. Profiled with immunoSEQ multiplex PCR; TCRdb holds only in-frame clones, not every one. The profile covers around 61,000 clones, with about 88% appearing a single time and around two fifths taken by the ten largest. The specimen sequenced was peripheral blood. The receptors were gathered from a woman aged 60-75 years with COVID-19, enrolled during active disease. CDR3s include the opening cysteine and the closing phenylalanine or tryptophan. D genes are given only for firm matches. Part of the rows lack a size; the others show once, few, many or a class for expanded clones.

j_call | v_call | clone_size | d_call | cdr3_aa | cdr3_nt
TRBJ2-3 | TRBV19 | . | TRBD2 | CASALAGGLSDTQYF | TGTGCCAGTGCACTAGCGGGGGGGCTCTCAGATACGCAGTATTTT
TRBJ2-7 | TRBV28 | . | TRBD2 | CASPHSGRVGALGPYEQYF | TGTGCCAGCCCACATAGCGGGAGGGTCGGGGCTTTGGGGCCCTACGAGCAGTACTTC
TRBJ2-6 | TRBV18 | . | . | CASSPYESSGANVLTF | TGTGCCAGCTCACCCTACGAGAGCTCTGGGGCCAACGTCCTGACTTTC
TRBJ2-7 | TRBV19 | . | TRBD1 | CASSMIPGQGAYEQYF | TGTGCCAGTAGTATGATCCCGGGACAGGGGGCCTACGAGCAGTACTTC
TRBJ1-5 | TRBV2 | . | . | CASSEGTATFNQPQHF | TGTGCCAGCAGTGAGGGCACCGCCACCTTCAATCAGCCCCAGCATTTT
TRBJ2-3 | TRBV27 | . | . | CASSFRDSRDTQYF | TGTGCCAGCAGCTTCCGGGACTCTCGCGATACGCAGTATTTT
TRBJ2-7 | TRBV11-2 | few | . | CASSLEAGLSYEQYF | TGTGCCAGCAGCTTAGAGGCAGGGCTTTCCTACGAGCAGTACTTC
TRBJ1-4 | TRBV6-5 | few | TRBD1 | CASSRGQGFDEKLFF | TGTGCCAGCAGTCGGGGACAGGGGTTTGATGAAAAACTGTTTTTT
TRBJ2-2 | TRBV5-8 | . | TRBD1 | CASRMTGTVSGELFF | TGTGCCAGCAGGATGACAGGGACGGTGTCCGGGGAGCTGTTTTTT
TRBJ2-3 | TRBV7-9 | . | . | CASSLDPVPDTQYF | TGTGCCAGCAGCTTAGATCCTGTCCCAGATACGCAGTATTTT
TRBJ2-1 | TRBV7-9 | . | TRBD2 | CASSYTSGGADNEQFF | TGTGCCAGCAGTTACACTAGCGGGGGGGCCGACAATGAGCAGTTCTTC
TRBJ1-1 | TRBV11-2 | . | TRBD1 | CASSFTDRDKAFF | TGTGCCAGCAGCTTTACCGACAGGGACAAGGCTTTCTTT
TRBJ2-7 | TRBV10-3 | . | TRBD2 | CAISDLTAGGASLF | TGTGCCATCAGTGATCTGACCGCGGGGGGGGCCTCCCTATTC
TRBJ2-1 | TRBV10-3 | . | TRBD2 | CAISESVGSGRKGNEQFF | TGTGCCATCAGTGAGTCTGTCGGTAGCGGGAGGAAGGGGAATGAGCAGTTCTTC
TRBJ2-5 | TRBV5-6 | . | TRBD1 | CASSQTGGRETQYF | TGTGCCAGCAGCCAGACAGGGGGCCGGGAGACCCAGTACTTC
TRBJ1-1 | TRBV7-9 | . | TRBD1 | CASSSGTVDRGLAFF | TGTGCCAGCAGCAGCGGGACAGTCGACAGGGGGCTTGCTTTCTTT
TRBJ2-1 | TRBV19 | once | TRBD2 | CASSSAGDYNEQFF | TGTGCCAGTAGTAGCGCGGGAGATTACAATGAGCAGTTCTTC
TRBJ1-2 | TRBV14 | . | TRBD1 | CASSQAVPGGAYGYTF | TGTGCCAGCAGCCAAGCTGTTCCAGGGGGCGCTTATGGCTACACCTTC
TRBJ1-2 | TRBV9 | . | . | CASSQGLGYGYTF | TGTGCCAGCAGTCAAGGACTGGGCTATGGCTACACCTTC
TRBJ1-1 | TRBV6-2/TRBV6-3 | . | TRBD1 | CASSRPGQVNTEAFF | TGTGCCAGCAGTCGACCGGGACAGGTGAACACTGAAGCTTTCTTT
TRBJ2-1 | TRBV3-1/TRBV3-2 | . | TRBD2 | CASSRPMGLAGTNEQFF | TGTGCCAGCAGCCGCCCTATGGGGCTAGCGGGGACTAATGAGCAGTTCTTC